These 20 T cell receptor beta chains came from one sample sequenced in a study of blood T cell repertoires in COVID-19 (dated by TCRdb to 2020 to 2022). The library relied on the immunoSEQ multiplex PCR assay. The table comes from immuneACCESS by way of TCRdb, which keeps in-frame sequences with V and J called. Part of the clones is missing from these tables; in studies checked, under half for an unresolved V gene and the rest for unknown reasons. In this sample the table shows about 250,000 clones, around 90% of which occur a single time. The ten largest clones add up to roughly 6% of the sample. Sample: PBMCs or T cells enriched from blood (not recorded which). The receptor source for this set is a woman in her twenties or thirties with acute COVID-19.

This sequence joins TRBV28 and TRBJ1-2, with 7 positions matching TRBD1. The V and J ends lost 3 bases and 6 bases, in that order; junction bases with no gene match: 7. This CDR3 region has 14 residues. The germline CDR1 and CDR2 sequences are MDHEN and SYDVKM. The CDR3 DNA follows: TGTGCCAGCAGTTTGACAGGGAATATCGATGGCTACACCTTC. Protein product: CASSLTGNIDGYTF.

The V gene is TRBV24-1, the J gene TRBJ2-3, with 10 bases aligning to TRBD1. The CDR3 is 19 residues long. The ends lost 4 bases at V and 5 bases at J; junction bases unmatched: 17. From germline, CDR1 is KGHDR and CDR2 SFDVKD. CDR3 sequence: CATSDPSPLRTGGEDTQYF. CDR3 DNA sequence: TGTGCCACCAGTGACCCATCTCCACTGAGGACAGGGGGAGAAGATACGCAGTATTTT.

The CDR3 here is CASSETPGGEKLFF. In nucleotides, the CDR3 is TGCGCCAGCAGTGAGACACCGGGAGGAGAAAAACTGTTTTTT. The chain is built from TRBV10-2 and TRBJ1-4; D not resolved. The germline V gene has CDR1 WSHSY and CDR2 SAAADI. The CDR3 consists of 14 residues. V lost 2 bases, J lost 8 bases, and 12 bases lay in between.

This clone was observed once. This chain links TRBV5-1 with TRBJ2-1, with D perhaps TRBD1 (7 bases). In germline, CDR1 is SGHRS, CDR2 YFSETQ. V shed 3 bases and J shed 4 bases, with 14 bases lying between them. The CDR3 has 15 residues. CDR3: CASSSRGTAYNEQFF. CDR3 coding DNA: TGCGCCAGCAGCTCCAGGGGGACTGCATACAATGAGCAGTTCTTC.

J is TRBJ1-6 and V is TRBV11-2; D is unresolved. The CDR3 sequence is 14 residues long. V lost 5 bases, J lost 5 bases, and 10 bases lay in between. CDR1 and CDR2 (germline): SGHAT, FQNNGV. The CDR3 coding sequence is TGTGCCAGCAGCCAAAACATAAATAATTCACCCCTCCACTTT. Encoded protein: CASSQNINNSPLHF. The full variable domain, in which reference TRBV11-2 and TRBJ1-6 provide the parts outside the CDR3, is EAGVAQSPRYKIIEKRQSVAFWCNPISGHATLYWYQQILGQGPKLLIQFQNNGVVDDSQLPKDRFSAERLKGVDSTLKIQPAKLEDSAVYLCASSQNINNSPLHFGNGTRLTVT.

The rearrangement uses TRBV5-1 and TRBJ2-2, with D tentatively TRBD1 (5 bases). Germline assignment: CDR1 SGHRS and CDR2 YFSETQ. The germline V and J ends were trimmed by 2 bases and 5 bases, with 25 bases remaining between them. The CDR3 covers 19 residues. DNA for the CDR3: TGCGCCAGCAGCTTCCCCGACGACCCGGGCCCAGGGCGGACCGGGGAGCTGTTTTTT. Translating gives CASSFPDDPGPGRTGELFF.

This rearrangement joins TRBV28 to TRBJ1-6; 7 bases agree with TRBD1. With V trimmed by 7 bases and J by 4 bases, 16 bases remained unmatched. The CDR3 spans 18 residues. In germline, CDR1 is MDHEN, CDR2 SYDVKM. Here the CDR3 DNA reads TGTGCCAGCATTGACAGGGTCAGACCCTGGGATTATAATTCACCCCTCCACTTT. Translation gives CASIDRVRPWDYNSPLHF.

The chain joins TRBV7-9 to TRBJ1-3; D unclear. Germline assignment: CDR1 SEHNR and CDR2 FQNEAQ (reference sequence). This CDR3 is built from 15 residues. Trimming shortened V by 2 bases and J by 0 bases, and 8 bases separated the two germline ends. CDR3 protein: CASSLKANSGNTIYF. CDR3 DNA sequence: TGTGCCAGCAGCTTAAAAGCGAACTCTGGAAACACCATATATTTT.

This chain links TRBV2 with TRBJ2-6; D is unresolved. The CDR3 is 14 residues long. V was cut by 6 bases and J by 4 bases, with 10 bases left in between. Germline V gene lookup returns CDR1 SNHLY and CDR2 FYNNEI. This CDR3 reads CASRADSGANVLTF. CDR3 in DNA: TGTGCCAGCAGAGCCGATTCGGGGGCCAACGTCCTGACTTTC.

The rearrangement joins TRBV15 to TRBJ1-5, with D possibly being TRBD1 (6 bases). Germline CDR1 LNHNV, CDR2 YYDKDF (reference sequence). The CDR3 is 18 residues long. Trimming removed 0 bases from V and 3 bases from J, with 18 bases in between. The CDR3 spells CATSRDLLGGMFNQPQHF. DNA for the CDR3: TGTGCCACCAGCAGAGATTTGCTAGGGGGTATGTTCAATCAGCCCCAGCATTTT.

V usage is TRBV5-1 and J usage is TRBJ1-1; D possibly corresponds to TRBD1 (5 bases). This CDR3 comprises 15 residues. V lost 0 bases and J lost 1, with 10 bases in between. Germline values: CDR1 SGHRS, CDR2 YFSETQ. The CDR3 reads CASSLGKDRNTEAFF. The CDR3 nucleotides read TGCGCCAGCAGCTTGGGCAAAGACAGGAACACTGAAGCTTTCTTT.

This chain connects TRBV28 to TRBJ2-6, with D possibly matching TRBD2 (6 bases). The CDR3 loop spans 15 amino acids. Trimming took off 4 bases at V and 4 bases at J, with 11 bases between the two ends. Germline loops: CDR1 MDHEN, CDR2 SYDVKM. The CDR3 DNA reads TGTGCCAGCAGTTCCATAGCGGCCGGGGCCAACGTCCTGACTTTC. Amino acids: CASSSIAAGANVLTF.

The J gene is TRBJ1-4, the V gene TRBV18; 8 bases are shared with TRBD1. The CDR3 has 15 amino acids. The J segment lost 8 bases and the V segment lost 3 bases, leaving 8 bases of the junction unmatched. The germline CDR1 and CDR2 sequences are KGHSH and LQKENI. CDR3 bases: TGTGCCAGCTCACCCAGCACAGGGGGAGGAGAAAAACTGTTTTTT. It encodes CASSPSTGGGEKLFF.

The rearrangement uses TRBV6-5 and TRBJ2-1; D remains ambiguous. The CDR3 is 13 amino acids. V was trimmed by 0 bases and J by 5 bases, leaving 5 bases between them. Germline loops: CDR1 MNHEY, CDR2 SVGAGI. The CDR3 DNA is TGTGCCAGCAGTTACTCCCGCGACAATGAGCAGTTCTTC. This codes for CASSYSRDNEQFF.

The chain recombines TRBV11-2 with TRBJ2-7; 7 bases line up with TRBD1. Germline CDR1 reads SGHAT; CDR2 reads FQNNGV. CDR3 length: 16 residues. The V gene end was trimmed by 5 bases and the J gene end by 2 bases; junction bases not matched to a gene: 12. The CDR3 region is CASSTTGTVPAYEQYF. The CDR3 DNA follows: TGTGCCAGCAGCACCACCGGGACAGTCCCCGCCTACGAGCAGTACTTC.

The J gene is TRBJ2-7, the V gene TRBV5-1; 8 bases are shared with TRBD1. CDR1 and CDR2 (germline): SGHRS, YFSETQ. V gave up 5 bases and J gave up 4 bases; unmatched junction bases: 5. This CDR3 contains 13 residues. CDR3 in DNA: TGCGCCAGCAGTTCAAACAGGGGGTACGAGCAGTACTTC. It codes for CASSSNRGYEQYF. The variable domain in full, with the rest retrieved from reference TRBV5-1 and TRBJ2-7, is KAGVTQTPRYLIKTRGQQVTLSCSPISGHRSVSWYQQTPGQGLQFLFEYFSETQRNKGNFPGRFSGRQFSNSRSEMNVSTLELGDSALYLCASSSNRGYEQYFGPGTRLTVT.

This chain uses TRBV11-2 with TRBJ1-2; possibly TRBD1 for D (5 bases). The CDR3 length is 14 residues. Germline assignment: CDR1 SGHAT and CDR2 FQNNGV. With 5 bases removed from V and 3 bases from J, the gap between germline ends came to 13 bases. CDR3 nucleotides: TGTGCCAGCAGCACCACCGCGGGGGACTATGGCTACACCTTC. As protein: CASSTTAGDYGYTF.

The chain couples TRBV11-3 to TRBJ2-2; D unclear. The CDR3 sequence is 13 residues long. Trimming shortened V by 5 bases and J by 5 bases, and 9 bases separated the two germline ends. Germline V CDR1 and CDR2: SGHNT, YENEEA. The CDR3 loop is CASSPTRTGELFF. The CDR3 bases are TGTGCCAGCAGCCCCACGCGGACCGGGGAGCTGTTTTTT.

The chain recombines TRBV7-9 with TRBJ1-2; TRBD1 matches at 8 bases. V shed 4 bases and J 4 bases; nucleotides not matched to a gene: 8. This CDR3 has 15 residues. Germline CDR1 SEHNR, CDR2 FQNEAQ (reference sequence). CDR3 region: CASSSLQGAGYGYTF. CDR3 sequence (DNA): TGTGCCAGCAGCTCGCTCCAGGGGGCAGGCTATGGCTACACCTTC. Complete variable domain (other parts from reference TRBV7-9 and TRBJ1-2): DTGVSQNPRHKITKRGQNVTFRCDPISEHNRLYWYRQTLGQGPEFLTYFQNEAQLEKSRLLSDRFSAERPKGSFSTLEIQRTEQGDSAMYLCASSSLQGAGYGYTFGSGTRLTVV.

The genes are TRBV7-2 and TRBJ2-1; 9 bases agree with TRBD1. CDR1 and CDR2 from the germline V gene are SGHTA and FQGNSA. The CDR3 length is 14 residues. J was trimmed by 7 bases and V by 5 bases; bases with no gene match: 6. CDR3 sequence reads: CASSPTGGGNEQFF. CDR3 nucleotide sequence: TGTGCCAGCAGCCCGACAGGGGGGGGGAATGAGCAGTTCTTC.